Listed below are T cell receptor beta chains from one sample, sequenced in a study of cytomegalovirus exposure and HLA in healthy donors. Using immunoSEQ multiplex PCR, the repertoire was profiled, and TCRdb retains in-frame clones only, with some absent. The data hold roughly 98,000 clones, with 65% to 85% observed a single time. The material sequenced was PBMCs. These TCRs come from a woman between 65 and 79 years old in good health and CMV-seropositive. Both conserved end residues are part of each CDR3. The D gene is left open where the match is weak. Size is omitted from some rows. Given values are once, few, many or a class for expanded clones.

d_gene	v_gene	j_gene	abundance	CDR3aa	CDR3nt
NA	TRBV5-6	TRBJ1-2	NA	CASSPPHGSGIYGYTF	TGTGCCAGCAGCCCGCCGCACGGTTCAGGGATCTATGGCTACACCTTC
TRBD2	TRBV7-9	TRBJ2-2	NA	CASSLRRGDYTGELFF	TGTGCCAGCAGCTTACGTCGGGGGGACTACACCGGGGAGCTGTTTTTT
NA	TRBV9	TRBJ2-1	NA	CASSLVGGSGSYNEQFF	TGTGCCAGCAGCCTAGTGGGGGGAAGCGGGTCGTACAATGAGCAGTTCTTC
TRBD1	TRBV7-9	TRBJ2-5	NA	CSSSSTGAGETQYF	TGTTCCAGCAGCTCGACAGGGGCTGGAGAGACCCAGTACTTC
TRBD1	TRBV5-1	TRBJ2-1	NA	CASSAGGNGNEQFF	TGCGCCAGCAGCGCAGGGGGAAACGGGAATGAGCAGTTCTTC
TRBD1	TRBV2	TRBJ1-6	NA	CASRGPGTVLSPLHF	TGTGCCAGCAGGGGTCCCGGGACAGTTCTTTCACCCCTCCACTTT
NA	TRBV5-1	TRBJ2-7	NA	CASSSGAGRHYEQYF	TGCGCCAGCAGCTCGGGAGCGGGTCGGCACTACGAGCAGTACTTC
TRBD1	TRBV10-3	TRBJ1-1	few	CAISTAGGGNTEAFF	TGTGCCATCAGTACGGCAGGGGGTGGGAACACTGAAGCTTTCTTT
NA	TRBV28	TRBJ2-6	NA	CASSSAGVEANVLTF	TGTGCCAGCAGTTCAGCAGGGGTCGAAGCCAACGTCCTGACTTTC
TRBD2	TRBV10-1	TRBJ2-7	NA	CASSGLAGGPSYEQYF	TGCGCCAGCTCAGGACTAGCGGGAGGCCCTTCCTACGAGCAGTACTTC
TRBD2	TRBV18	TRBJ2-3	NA	CASSPRTSSTDTQYF	TGTGCCAGCTCACCACGGACTAGCTCCACAGATACGCAGTATTTT